Following are 28 T cell receptor beta chains from one sample sequenced in a study of blood T cells in healthy people across ages. A second PCR of about 6 to 12 cycles used a sample-barcoded 5' primer and a J-beta primer mix. One entry per CDR3 protein, called by TCRdb with MiXCR from the 5' RACE reads. This sample has roughly 1.5 million distinct CDR3 sequences; roughly 43% occur once, and the top ten carry about 4%. The material sequenced was blood. The receptors were sampled from a young woman in good health.

The chain combines TRBV7-9 with TRBJ2-3, with TRBD1 matching 12 bases. The CDR3 totals 15 residues. Germline loops: CDR1 SEHNR, CDR2 FQNEAQ (reference sequence). The V segment lost 5 bases and the J segment 5 bases; nucleotides outside the gene matches: 5. DNA for the CDR3: TGTGCCAGCAGCAAGGGACAGGGGGCTGTAGATACGCAGTATTTT. Translating it yields CASSKGQGAVDTQYF. The variable domain in full, completed from reference TRBV7-9 and TRBJ2-3, reads DTGVSQNPRHKITKRGQNVTFRCDPISEHNRLYWYRQTLGQGPEFLTYFQNEAQLEKSRLLSDRFSAERPKGSFSTLEIQRTEQGDSAMYLCASSKGQGAVDTQYFGPGTRLTVL.

The rearrangement links TRBV20-1 to TRBJ1-2; no firm D call. Germline CDR1 DFQATT, CDR2 SNEGSKA (reference sequence). The germline V and J ends were trimmed by 0 bases and 8 bases, with 13 bases remaining between them. The CDR3 has 13 residues. This chain's CDR3 is CSARDSWSQGYTF. In DNA, the CDR3 is TGCAGTGCTAGAGATAGTTGGAGCCAAGGCTACACCTTC.

This clonotype turned up a few times. The CDR3 DNA is TGTGCCAGCAGGCGCAAGGTCGGGCGGCGACTCATGGAGACCCAGTACTTC. Translating it yields CASRRKVGRRLMETQYF. The V gene is TRBV12-3 or TRBV12-4, the J gene TRBJ2-5; no definite D call. CDR3 length: 17 residues. Trimming left V 6 bases short and J 5 bases short, with 25 bases between.

This clonotype was recorded many times. CDR3 sequence (DNA): TGTGCCAGCAGCCCACCCGGCAACCATAATTCACCCCTCCACTTT. This gives the protein CASSPPGNHNSPLHF. The V and J genes are TRBV7-9 and TRBJ1-6; no firm D call. The CDR3 totals 15 residues. Germline V gene lookup returns CDR1 SEHNR and CDR2 FQNEAQ (reference sequence). V was shortened by 5 bases and J by 5 bases, with 13 bases between the two germline ends. Together with reference TRBV7-9 and TRBJ1-6, the CDR3 gives the full variable domain: DTGVSQNPRHKITKRGQNVTFRCDPISEHNRLYWYRQTLGQGPEFLTYFQNEAQLEKSRLLSDRFSAERPKGSFSTLEIQRTEQGDSAMYLCASSPPGNHNSPLHFGNGTRLTVT.

This chain joins TRBV7-2 and TRBJ1-3; D unclear. CDR1 is SGHTA and CDR2 is FQGNSA in the germline V gene. Trimming removed 8 bases at V and 0 bases at J, with 11 bases between. The CDR3 is 14 residues long. CDR3 bases: TGTGCCAGCTCATCGGATTACTCTGGAAACACCATATATTTT. Its protein is CASSSDYSGNTIYF.

Only a few counts were recorded for this clonotype. This chain connects TRBV29-1 to TRBJ2-7; tentatively, D is TRBD1 (5 bases). Trimming left V 4 bases short and J 0 bases short, with 16 bases between. Germline values: CDR1 SQVTM, CDR2 ANQGSEA. The CDR3 loop spans 15 amino acids. CDR3 in amino acids: CSVAGVFTGSYEQYF. CDR3 coding DNA: TGCAGCGTTGCTGGCGTCTTTACAGGCTCCTACGAGCAGTACTTC.

The chain combines TRBV20-1 with TRBJ1-5; D unresolved. The germline gives CDR1 DFQATT, CDR2 SNEGSKA (reference sequence). V was shortened by 0 bases and J by 5 bases, with 5 bases between the two germline ends. This CDR3 has 12 amino acids. The CDR3 protein is CSARDGHQPQHF. In DNA form, the CDR3 reads TGCAGTGCTAGAGATGGGCATCAGCCCCAGCATTTT.

V usage is TRBV12-3 or TRBV12-4 and J usage is TRBJ1-2; perhaps TRBD1 as D (5 bases). With 11 bases removed from V and 3 bases from J, the gap between germline ends came to 16 bases. The CDR3 contains 13 residues. CDR3 amino acids: CAGTPQGHYGYTF. CDR3 bases: TGTGCCGGCACCCCGCAGGGCCACTATGGCTACACCTTC.

This clonotype was seen more than once but under ten times. The chain employs TRBV15 and TRBJ2-3; 10 bases are a match to TRBD2. The germline gives CDR1 LNHNV, CDR2 YYDKDF (reference sequence). CDR3 length: 16 residues. The junction had 6 bases not matched to a gene; V was cut back by 2 bases and J by 4 bases. Here the CDR3 DNA reads TGTGCCACCAGCAGACCTAGCGGGAGTGCCGCAGATACGCAGTATTTT. It translates to CATSRPSGSAADTQYF.

The chain has TRBV7-3 and TRBJ2-1; the match to TRBD2 covers 8 bases. The CDR3 loop spans 17 amino acids. In germline, CDR1 is SGHTA, CDR2 FQGTGA. Trimming at V came to 5 bases and at J to 4 bases, leaving 13 bases not matched to a gene. In nucleotides, the CDR3 is TGTGCCAGCAGCCTCATGCCAGGGACTAGGAGATACAATGAGCAGTTCTTC. Its translation is CASSLMPGTRRYNEQFF.

This clonotype appeared a few times. V is TRBV20-1 and J is TRBJ2-1; the match to TRBD2 covers 10 bases. The CDR3 consists of 15 residues. Germline CDR1 and CDR2: DFQATT and SNEGSKA (reference sequence). The V gene end was trimmed by 1 base and the J gene end by 4 bases; junction bases not matched to a gene: 4. The CDR3 coding sequence is TGCAGTGCTAGAGCCCAGCGGGAGGGGTACAATGAGCAGTTCTTC. Translating it yields CSARAQREGYNEQFF.

The chain joins TRBV18 to TRBJ1-1; TRBD1 might be the D (5 bases). This CDR3 has 15 residues. The germline CDR1 and CDR2 sequences are KGHSH and LQKENI. Trimming stripped 3 bases from V and 5 bases from J, with 16 bases between. The CDR3 DNA is TGTGCCAGCTCACCTGGCCGCTCCAGGGTTACTGAAGCTTTCTTT. Translated, it gives CASSPGRSRVTEAFF.

The chain links TRBV12-3 or TRBV12-4 to TRBJ2-4; D is perhaps TRBD1 (6 bases). CDR3 length: 14 residues. V was trimmed by 4 bases and J by 8 bases, leaving 15 bases between them. The CDR3 nucleotides read TGTGCCAGCAGTTCTACAGGGTTTACGGACATTCAGTACTTC. As protein: CASSSTGFTDIQYF.

This clonotype was seen only a few times. The chain links TRBV25-1 to TRBJ1-2, with a weak D call TRBD1 (5 bases). This CDR3 is 15 amino acids long. V lost 8 bases and J lost 3, with 19 bases in between. The V gene's germline CDR1 is MGHDK and CDR2 SYGVNS. CDR3 sequence: CASPNVHPGDYGYTF. CDR3 coding DNA: TGTGCCAGCCCTAACGTCCACCCGGGGGACTATGGCTACACCTTC.

This clonotype was seen only a few times. This chain joins TRBV6-1 and TRBJ1-2; D unclear. Germline V gives CDR1 MNHNS, CDR2 SASEGT. Trimming removed 8 bases from V and 1 base from J, with 11 bases in between. This CDR3 spans 13 amino acids. This chain's CDR3 is CASSTHNNYGYTF. Here the CDR3 DNA reads TGTGCCAGCTCGACCCACAATAACTATGGCTACACCTTC.

This clonotype turned up a few times. The chain carries TRBV20-1 and TRBJ1-3; no clear D. V lost 3 bases to trimming and J lost 0 bases, with 12 bases between them. This CDR3 spans 15 amino acids. Germline CDR1 DFQATT, CDR2 SNEGSKA (reference sequence). CDR3 sequence (DNA): TGCAGTGCTAGTAGTGCAGTTCACTCTGGAAACACCATATATTTT. It translates to CSASSAVHSGNTIYF.

Turning to this clonotype: This may come from a read error, since a much larger clone is one base off. The chain has TRBV4-1 and TRBJ1-6, with unresolved D. Germline CDR1 reads MGHRA; CDR2 reads YSYEKL. Trimming took off 0 bases at V and 18 bases at J, with 15 bases between the two ends. The CDR3 runs 13 residues. The CDR3 reads CASSQDLVSAPHF. CDR3 coding DNA: TGCGCCAGCAGCCAAGATCTCGTATCGGCCCCCCACTTT.

The chain combines TRBV5-1 with TRBJ1-1; 7 nucleotides match TRBD1. The junction had 9 bases not matched to a gene; V was cut back by 0 bases and J by 4 bases. Per the germline V gene, CDR1 is SGHRS and CDR2 is YFSETQ. The CDR3 has 16 residues. This CDR3 is CASSLAALQGSTEAFF. CDR3 bases: TGCGCCAGCAGCTTGGCCGCCCTACAGGGGTCCACTGAAGCTTTCTTT.

This clonotype was found a few times. The rearrangement uses TRBV9 and TRBJ2-1, with a tentative D call TRBD1 (6 bases). Germline loops: CDR1 SGDLS, CDR2 YYNGEE. V lost 0 bases and J 1 base, leaving 8 bases between the germline ends. CDR3 length: 15 amino acids. The CDR3 protein is CASSVEGTSYNEQFF. The CDR3 nucleotides read TGTGCCAGCAGCGTAGAGGGGACATCCTACAATGAGCAGTTCTTC.

J is TRBJ1-4 and V is TRBV14; a possible D gene is TRBD1 (6 bases). The V gene's germline CDR1 is SGHDN and CDR2 FVKESK. There are 16 residues in the CDR3. The V end was cut by 0 bases, the J end by 7 bases, with 15 bases between. The CDR3 DNA follows: TGTGCCAGCAGCCAAGATTTACAGGGAATTGGTGAAAAACTGTTTTTT. The encoded protein is CASSQDLQGIGEKLFF. Full variable domain (remainder filled in from reference TRBV14 and TRBJ1-4): EAGVTQFPSHSVIEKGQTVTLRCDPISGHDNLYWYRRVMGKEIKFLLHFVKESKQDESGMPNNRFLAERTGGTYSTLKVQPAELEDSGVYFCASSQDLQGIGEKLFFGSGTQLSVL.

This clonotype has a handful of counts. The chain employs TRBV5-1 and TRBJ2-4; TRBD2 agrees at 8 bases. TRBJ2-5 explains the end of the DNA better; the J call may be wrong. The CDR3 covers 17 residues. Germline V CDR1 and CDR2: SGHRS, YFSETQ. The CDR3 DNA is TGCGCCAGCAGCTTGGCATGGTCGGGGGGGCGACGAGAGACCCAGTACTTC. As protein: CASSLAWSGGRRETQYF.

This chain joins TRBV6-5 and TRBJ2-1, with D possibly TRBD2 on 5 matching bases. Deletions cut 6 bases from V and 4 bases from J, with 16 bases between. Per germline, CDR1 MNHEY and CDR2 SVGAGI. The CDR3 contains 15 residues. As DNA, the CDR3 is TGTGCCAGCAGCGGGGATTACGTTTTTTACAATGAGCAGTTCTTC. Translated, it gives CASSGDYVFYNEQFF.

The J gene is TRBJ2-5, the V gene TRBV2; weak D call: TRBD2 (5 bases). Per germline, CDR1 SNHLY and CDR2 FYNNEI. There are 17 residues in the CDR3. The V and J ends lost 3 bases and 3 bases respectively, with 20 bases between them. The CDR3 sequence: CASSEPDGAAGEETQYF. As DNA, the CDR3 is TGTGCCAGCAGTGAGCCCGACGGTGCAGCCGGGGAAGAGACCCAGTACTTC.

The CDR3 nucleotides are TGTGCCAGCAGCTCGGGGGGGCCGGCTGCGCAGTATTTT. It codes for CASSSGGPAAQYF. The chain recombines TRBV9 with TRBJ2-3; 8 bases are shared with TRBD2. From germline, CDR1 is SGDLS and CDR2 YYNGEE. With V trimmed by 4 bases and J by 10 bases, 8 bases remained unmatched. The CDR3 runs 13 residues.

The genes are TRBV29-1 and TRBJ2-1, with 7 bases fitting TRBD2. Germline loops: CDR1 SQVTM, CDR2 ANQGSEA. J gave up 2 bases and V 7 bases, and 11 bases lay outside the gene matches. CDR3 length: 15 residues. The CDR3 coding sequence is TGCAGCGCCGAAATGGCTAGCGGACCCTACAATGAGCAGTTCTTC. Encoded protein: CSAEMASGPYNEQFF.

V gene TRBV20-1 combines with J gene TRBJ1-5; unclear D gene. V lost 3 bases to trimming and J lost 8 bases, with 11 bases between them. Germline V lookup: CDR1 DFQATT, CDR2 SNEGSKA (reference sequence). The CDR3 is 12 amino acids. This CDR3 is CSASGFDEPQHF. CDR3 in DNA: TGCAGTGCTAGTGGATTTGATGAGCCCCAGCATTTT.

DNA for the CDR3: TGCAGTGCAGGCGGTTTAGGTTCCTACGAGCAGTACTTC. This sequence encodes CSAGGLGSYEQYF. The rearrangement uses TRBV20-1 and TRBJ2-7, with D unclear. The length of the CDR3 is 13 residues. Germline CDR1 and CDR2: DFQATT and SNEGSKA (reference sequence). The V gene lost 6 bases and the J gene lost 1 base, with 13 bases spanning the gap.

This clonotype was seen more than once but under ten times. The rearrangement uses TRBV29-1 and TRBJ2-7; D uncertain. Germline CDR1 reads SQVTM; CDR2 reads ANQGSEA. V was pared by 6 bases and J by 0 bases, with 12 bases between. The CDR3 extends over 13 amino acids. The CDR3 region is CSVTEVTSYEQYF. In nucleotides, the CDR3 is TGCAGCGTCACAGAGGTCACCTCCTACGAGCAGTACTTC.